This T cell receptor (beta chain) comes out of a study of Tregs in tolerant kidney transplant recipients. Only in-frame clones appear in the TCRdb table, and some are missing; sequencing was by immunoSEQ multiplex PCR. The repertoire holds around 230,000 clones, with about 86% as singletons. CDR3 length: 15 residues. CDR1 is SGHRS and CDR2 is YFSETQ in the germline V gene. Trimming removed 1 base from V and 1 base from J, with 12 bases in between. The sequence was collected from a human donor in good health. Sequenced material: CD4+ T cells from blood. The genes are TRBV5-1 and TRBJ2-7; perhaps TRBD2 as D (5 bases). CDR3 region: CASSLWAGSSYEQYF. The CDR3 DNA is TGCGCCAGCAGCTTGTGGGCGGGCTCGTCCTACGAGCAGTACTTC.